The 8 T cell receptor beta chains reported below all come from one sample, sequenced in a study of blood T cells in healthy people across ages (dated by TCRdb to the mid-2010s). Library creation used 5' RACE. Instrument used: Illumina HiSeq 2500. A second PCR of roughly 6 to 11 cycles was performed with a sample-barcoded 5' primer and a J-beta primer mix. In TCRdb, the public reads were trimmed at Q25 with fastp and aligned with MiXCR, with productive beta chains retained. Rows matching on CDR3 protein sequence are summarized as one entry with the most common DNA and genes. The sample yields about 930,000 distinct CDR3 sequences; just under 30% were counted once. The ten most abundant clones make up around 9.6% of the sample. A further study also used this sample, focusing on T cells of mothers and their children.

The sample comprised blood. The receptors come from a middle-aged woman in good health.

This clonotype appeared a few times. V is TRBV10-3 and J is TRBJ1-5; possibly TRBD1 for D (6 bases). Germline-derived CDR1 and CDR2 are ENHRY and SYGVKD. CDR3 length equals 16 residues. Trimming pared 8 bases from V and 0 bases from J, leaving 17 bases between. CDR3 nucleotide sequence: TGTGCCATCGGAGGGGTGGGGGGCGATAGCAATCAGCCCCAGCATTTT. It codes for CAIGGVGGDSNQPQHF.

This clonotype was found a few times. This rearrangement joins TRBV10-3 to TRBJ2-1, with 8 bases lining up with TRBD1. The CDR3 consists of 14 residues. Per germline, CDR1 ENHRY and CDR2 SYGVKD. Losses at the gene ends were 5 bases for V and 1 base for J; bases not matched to a gene: 1. CDR3: CAISTGGSYNEQFF. The CDR3 nucleotides are TGTGCCATCAGTACAGGGGGATCCTACAATGAGCAGTTCTTC.

On this clonotype: The junction and the germline gene differ at one end; a read error may be behind it. The chain employs TRBV12-3 or TRBV12-4 and TRBJ1-5, with D hard to call. This CDR3 is built from 12 residues. In nucleotides, the CDR3 is TGTACCAGCAGTTTTAGGAGGCAGCCCCAGCATTTT. This sequence encodes CTSSFRRQPQHF.

The chain links TRBV5-1 to TRBJ1-1, with TRBD1 matching over 8 bases. V was clipped by 5 bases and J by 0 bases; unmatched bases: 6. CDR1 and CDR2 (germline): SGHRS, YFSETQ. The CDR3 is made up of 15 amino acids. The DNA of the CDR3 is TGCGCCAGCAGGACAGGGGCTACGGTGAACACTGAAGCTTTCTTT. This codes for CASRTGATVNTEAFF.

As concerns this clonotype: A much larger clone sits a single nucleotide away, making a read error possible. V and J are TRBV7-2 and TRBJ2-7, with D maybe TRBD2 (7 bases). The J call may be in error: the DNA end matches TRBJ2-5 better. CDR1 and CDR2 from the germline V gene are SGHTA and FQGNSA. This CDR3 contains 11 residues. CDR3 in amino acids: CASEGGGTQYF. In DNA form, the CDR3 reads TGTGCCAGCGAGGGGGGGGGGACCCAGTACTTC.

Note on this clonotype: A much bigger clone sits one base away, suggesting this may be a read error. The chain joins TRBV7-2 to TRBJ1-2; D is unresolved. Germline values: CDR1 SGHTA, CDR2 FQGNSA. CDR3 length: 13 amino acids. CDR3 coding DNA: TGTGCCAGCAGCTTAGGCCAGACTGATGGCTGCACCTTC. It specifies CASSLGQTDGCTF.

There are many counts of this clonotype. The J gene is TRBJ2-1, the V gene TRBV6-1, with D unresolved. CDR1 MNHNS and CDR2 SASEGT come from the germline V gene. CDR3 length: 13 residues. With 2 bases removed from V and 9 bases from J, the gap between germline ends came to 11 bases. The CDR3 is CASSEFEVGEQFF. The CDR3 bases are TGTGCCAGCAGTGAATTTGAAGTGGGTGAGCAGTTCTTC.

This clonotype came up many times. The rearrangement links TRBV6-6 to TRBJ2-4; 9 bases line up with TRBD1. Germline loops: CDR1 MNHNY, CDR2 SVGAGI (reference sequence). CDR3 length: 14 amino acids. V dropped 2 bases and J dropped 4; count of bases not matched to a gene: 0. CDR3 sequence (DNA): TGTGCCAGCAGTTACGGGACAGGGAAAAACATTCAGTACTTC. Translation gives CASSYGTGKNIQYF.